The sequence of this T cell receptor beta chain was determined in a study of PD-L1 blockade in urothelial cancer. Method: immunoSEQ multiplex PCR; TCRdb's copy keeps in-frame clones and lacks some. Among 35,000 to 45,000 clones listed, roughly nine tenths were seen once. The time point denotes: peripheral blood 6 weeks after treatment start. Locally advanced or metastatic urothelial carcinoma was present in patients. J gave up 0 bases and V 5 bases, and 4 bases lay outside the gene matches. Germline V gene data show CDR1 as MRHNA and CDR2 as SNTAGT. This CDR3 region has 16 residues. The TCR was taken from a man in his 70s with urothelial cancer. This rearrangement joins TRBV6-4 to TRBJ2-1; 10 bases are shared with TRBD2. The sample consisted of PBMCs, taken around atezolizumab (anti-PD-L1) treatment. The CDR3 reads CASSSSGRSSYNEQFF. In DNA, the CDR3 is TGTGCCAGCAGTTCTAGCGGGAGAAGCTCCTACAATGAGCAGTTCTTC.